What follows is one TCR beta chain and its context. Its antigen is unknown. V lost 3 bases to trimming and J lost 3 bases, with 8 bases between them. The CDR3 has 13 amino acids. The data are from a study of blood T cells in healthy people across ages. At the level of the study: Every two T cells gave about one barcoded beta molecule via template switching. Overall study findings and caveats: Per million T cells, the diversity of TCR beta decreased roughly linearly as age advanced.

Each individual donor underwent a draw of roughly 10 milliliters of peripheral blood. The second PCR ran roughly 7 to 12 cycles with a sample-barcoded 5' primer and J-beta primers. A single record per CDR3 protein comes from TCRdb applying MiXCR to the 5' RACE reads. The sample has some 1,800,000 distinct CDR3 sequences, about two fifths seen once. This chain connects TRBV12-3 or TRBV12-4 to TRBJ1-1; D gene ambiguous. This sequence was found in a human donor in good health. The material sequenced was blood. The CDR3 nucleotides are TGTGCCAGCAGTTTCGACGGATACACTGAAGCTTTCTTT. It is translated as CASSFDGYTEAFF.